This TCR beta chain was identified during a study of blood T cell repertoires in COVID-19. Background on the study: T cells, B-cell-depleted T cells, or PBMCs provided the cDNA or gDNA that served as material.

Only in-frame clones appear in the TCRdb table, and some are missing; sequencing was by immunoSEQ multiplex PCR. The table records under 250,000 clones, approximately 78% of them present only once. This clone was found a few times. The CDR3 runs to 13 residues. V shed 5 bases and J shed 8 bases, with 15 bases lying between them. CDR1 and CDR2 (germline): LNHDA, SQIVND (reference sequence). The TCR comes from a woman in her 70s with COVID-19, enrolled during active disease. This chain joins TRBV19 and TRBJ1-2; perhaps TRBD1 as D (6 bases). The sequencing input was peripheral blood. CDR3 coding DNA: TGTGCCAGTAGTTTTCTTGGGGGCAGCGGCTACACCTTC. Translated: CASSFLGGSGYTF.